These T cell receptor beta chains were read from a single sample in a study of graft-versus-host responses after intestinal transplantation. The data were produced by immunoSEQ multiplex PCR, yet TCRdb's version contains in-frame clones alone and is incomplete. Among about 29,000 clones, 80% to 85% were seen once, and the ten largest hold under 3.5%. The material was ileum tissue, obtained 98 days after intestinal transplantation. The receptors here all came from a human patient who received an intestinal transplant, so some T cells may come from the graft donor. CDR3s include the opening cysteine and the closing phenylalanine or tryptophan. A D gene is named only where the DNA matches it firmly. Size tells how often a clone was seen (once, few, many) or the class of an expanded clone, and some rows leave it out.

TRBV10-3	NA	NA	TRBJ1-1	CAISPAENTEAFF	TGTGCCATCAGCCCCGCAGAGAACACTGAAGCTTTCTTT
TRBV10-3	NA	NA	TRBJ2-7	CAISDPTGERGSYEQYF	TGTGCCATCAGTGACCCGACGGGGGAAAGAGGCTCCTACGAGCAGTACTTC
TRBV4-1	NA	TRBD1	TRBJ2-7	CASSQGNRGRDYEQYF	TGCGCCAGCAGCCAAGGGAACAGGGGAAGGGACTACGAGCAGTACTTC
TRBV5-1	NA	NA	TRBJ2-7	CASSLALRASEQYF	TGCGCCAGCAGCTTGGCACTTCGGGCATCCGAGCAGTACTTC
TRBV28	once	TRBD1	TRBJ2-5	CASSPGTDQETQYF	TGTGCCAGCAGCCCAGGGACAGATCAAGAGACCCAGTACTTC
TRBV23-1	NA	TRBD1	TRBJ2-1	CASSHSRTGRYEQFF	TGCGCCAGCAGTCATTCGAGGACAGGGAGGTATGAGCAGTTCTTC
TRBV30	NA	TRBD1	TRBJ1-5	CAWSRTGQNQPQHF	TGTGCCTGGAGTAGGACAGGACAGAATCAGCCCCAGCATTTT
TRBV4-1	NA	NA	TRBJ1-1	CASSQPGLGGTEAFF	TGCGCCAGCAGCCAGCCCGGTCTGGGGGGGACTGAAGCTTTCTTT
TRBV5-1	NA	TRBD1	TRBJ1-1	CASSPRTGGAFGTEAFF	TGCGCCAGCAGCCCTAGGACAGGGGGTGCCTTCGGCACTGAAGCTTTCTTT
TRBV4-2	NA	NA	TRBJ2-7	CASSRSGNSYEQYF	TGTGCCAGCAGCCGATCCGGGAACTCCTACGAGCAGTACTTC
TRBV5-1	NA	TRBD1	TRBJ2-2	CASSTGTANTGELFF	TGCGCCAGCAGCACGGGGACAGCGAACACCGGGGAGCTGTTTTTT
TRBV30	NA	TRBD1	TRBJ2-1	CAWIPDRDVDNEQFF	TGTGCCTGGATCCCCGACAGGGACGTGGACAATGAGCAGTTCTTC
TRBV9	NA	NA	TRBJ2-5	CASGAGQETQYF	TGTGCCAGCGGGGCAGGACAAGAGACCCAGTACTTC
TRBV11-2	NA	NA	TRBJ2-1	CASSSLDSFNEQFF	TGTGCCAGCAGCTCCTTGGACAGCTTCAATGAGCAGTTCTTC
TRBV5-3	NA	TRBD1	TRBJ2-3	CARSLVPGQGLGDTQYF	TGTGCCAGAAGCTTGGTACCCGGACAGGGGCTGGGGGATACGCAGTATTTT
TRBV4-1	NA	NA	TRBJ2-5	CASSQSRFQETQYF	TGCGCCAGCAGCCAGAGTCGGTTCCAAGAGACCCAGTACTTC
TRBV25-1	NA	TRBD1	TRBJ1-2	CASSNQGAAGYTF	TGTGCCAGCAGTAATCAGGGGGCAGCTGGCTACACCTTC
TRBV7-2	few	NA	TRBJ2-3	CASRERAYTDTQYF	TGTGCCAGCCGCGAGCGGGCTTACACAGATACGCAGTATTTT
TRBV4-2	NA	TRBD2	TRBJ2-1	CASSQEASGGAHEQFF	TGTGCCAGCAGCCAAGAAGCTAGCGGGGGGGCCCATGAGCAGTTCTTC
TRBV9	NA	NA	TRBJ2-5	CASSALGRTRTETQYF	TGTGCCAGCAGCGCGTTGGGACGGACAAGAACGGAGACCCAGTACTTC
TRBV28	NA	TRBD1	TRBJ2-5	CASSLDRDKEETQYF	TGTGCCAGCAGCTTGGACAGGGATAAGGAAGAGACCCAGTACTTC
TRBV19	once	NA	TRBJ2-1	CASTKGNNEQFF	TGTGCCAGTACCAAGGGCAACAATGAGCAGTTCTTC
TRBV11-3	NA	NA	TRBJ1-1	CASSLGPGASMETEAFF	TGTGCCAGCAGCTTAGGGCCGGGGGCCTCGATGGAGACTGAAGCTTTCTTT
TRBV28	NA	NA	TRBJ2-2	CASRHHLKTGELFF	TGTGCCAGCAGACACCACCTTAAGACCGGGGAGCTGTTTTTT
TRBV19	few	NA	TRBJ2-3	CASSMVGQRTDTQYF	TGTGCCAGTAGTATGGTTGGCCAGCGCACAGATACGCAGTATTTT
TRBV5-1	NA	NA	TRBJ2-7	CASSLEFWGAYTYYEQYF	TGCGCCAGCAGCTTGGAATTTTGGGGGGCCTATACCTATTACGAGCAGTACTTC
TRBV19	few	NA	TRBJ1-6	CASSGKESSYNSPLHF	TGTGCCAGTAGTGGAAAAGAGAGCTCCTATAATTCACCCCTCCACTTT
TRBV5-1	NA	NA	TRBJ1-5	CASSLGQPGQPQHF	TGCGCCAGCAGCTTGGGACAGCCGGGTCAGCCCCAGCATTTT
TRBV12-5	NA	NA	TRBJ2-1	CASGLYLNEQFF	TGTGCTAGTGGTTTATACCTCAATGAGCAGTTCTTC
TRBV9	NA	TRBD1	TRBJ1-4	CASSLGQGSEKLFF	TGTGCCAGCAGTTTGGGACAGGGAAGTGAAAAACTGTTTTTT
TRBV6-6	NA	TRBD2	TRBJ2-7	CASSLFVSGGADEQYF	TGTGCCAGCAGTCTCTTCGTTAGCGGGGGGGCTGACGAGCAGTACTTC
TRBV29-1	once	NA	TRBJ2-2	CTSRKENTGELFF	TGCACCTCTAGGAAGGAGAACACCGGGGAGCTGTTTTTT
TRBV6-1	NA	NA	TRBJ1-1	CASSPTAGVRAFF	TGTGCCAGCAGTCCGACGGCGGGGGTAAGGGCTTTCTTT
TRBV6-5	NA	TRBD2	TRBJ2-1	CASSYRSGGNEQFF	TGTGCCAGCAGTTACCGGTCGGGGGGGAATGAGCAGTTCTTC
TRBV15	few	NA	TRBJ2-7	CATSRVRVDEQYF	TGTGCCACCAGCAGAGTCAGGGTCGACGAGCAGTACTTC
TRBV2	NA	NA	TRBJ2-2	CASSERGMSTGELFF	TGTGCCAGCAGTGAACGGGGGATGAGCACCGGGGAGCTGTTTTTT
TRBV30	NA	NA	TRBJ1-2	CAWSVSEGYGYTF	TGTGCCTGGAGTGTATCCGAGGGCTATGGCTACACCTTC
TRBV28	few	NA	TRBJ1-1	CASSFRLGHSMNTEAFF	TGTGCCAGCAGTTTTCGGCTTGGACATTCCATGAACACTGAAGCTTTCTTT
TRBV11-2	NA	NA	TRBJ2-7	CASSSAPGTAYEQYF	TGTGCCAGCAGCTCAGCGCCGGGGACCGCCTACGAGCAGTACTTC
TRBV27	once	NA	TRBJ1-1	CASSVTGPNTEAFF	TGTGCCAGCAGTGTAACAGGGCCAAACACTGAAGCTTTCTTT
TRBV7-2	NA	TRBD2	TRBJ2-3	CASSSRGGTDTQYF	TGTGCCAGCAGCTCGCGGGGGGGGACGGATACGCAGTATTTT
TRBV5-5	NA	NA	TRBJ2-4	CASSLAGANIQYF	TGTGCCAGCAGCTTGGCCGGGGCTAACATTCAGTACTTC